The 9 T cell receptor beta chains below were found in one sample sequenced in a study of T cell responses to AZD1222 COVID-19 vaccine. This table comes from immunoSEQ multiplex PCR, and its TCRdb copy is limited to in-frame clones, with some not included. The sample has 100,000 to 150,000 clones, about nine tenths seen once. Sequencing used peripheral blood, obtained 28 days after the second AZD1222 dose. The receptors come from an adult who received the AZD1222 COVID-19 vaccine.

In this sample, this clone turned up once. V is TRBV28 and J is TRBJ2-2, with D perhaps TRBD2 (6 bases). Trimming shortened V by 5 bases and J by 6 bases, and 13 bases separated the two germline ends. This CDR3 is 14 amino acids long. The germline gives CDR1 MDHEN, CDR2 SYDVKM. The CDR3 protein is CASSPPEGSGELFF. CDR3 in DNA: TGTGCCAGCAGTCCTCCGGAGGGGTCCGGGGAGCTGTTTTTT. Filled out from reference TRBV28 and TRBJ2-2, the complete variable domain reads DVKVTQSSRYLVKRTGEKVFLECVQDMDHENMFWYRQDPGLGLRLIYFSYDVKMKEKGDIPEGYSVSREKKERFSLILESASTNQTSMYLCASSPPEGSGELFFGEGSRLTVL.

This clone was seen only once. This chain connects TRBV5-1 to TRBJ1-4; 11 bases match TRBD1. There are 15 residues in the CDR3. With 0 bases clipped from V and 7 bases from J, the junction kept 2 bases outside the gene matches. Germline lookup yields CDR1 SGHRS and CDR2 YFSETQ. The CDR3 DNA reads TGCGCCAGCAGCTTGGTTGGGACAGGGGGTGAAAAACTGTTTTTT. Its protein product is CASSLVGTGGEKLFF.

The chain employs TRBV28 and TRBJ1-5; 7 bases line up with TRBD1. This CDR3 region has 14 residues. Germline CDR1 and CDR2: MDHEN and SYDVKM. V trimming: 6 bases; J trimming: 7 bases; junction bases outside the gene matches: 9. CDR3 protein: CASRDRQGGQPQHF. CDR3 coding DNA: TGTGCCAGCAGAGACAGACAGGGCGGACAGCCCCAGCATTTT.

The J gene is TRBJ2-3, the V gene TRBV27; no definite D call. The germline gives CDR1 MNHEY, CDR2 SMNVEV (reference sequence). Trimming left V 0 bases short and J 0 bases short, with 10 bases between. This CDR3 spans 16 amino acids. CDR3 loop: CASSLSGLGSTDTQYF. For the CDR3, the DNA is TGTGCCAGCAGTTTATCAGGCCTAGGGAGCACAGATACGCAGTATTTT.

This chain links TRBV7-2 with TRBJ1-4; 9 bases are shared with TRBD1. Looked up from germline, CDR1 is SGHTA and CDR2 is FQGNSA. Trimming removed 5 bases from V and 7 bases from J; junction bases left unmatched: 8. There are 15 residues in the CDR3. The CDR3 bases are TGTGCCAGCAGCACGACAGGGGGTAAGGGTGAAAAACTGTTTTTT. It specifies CASSTTGGKGEKLFF.

This chain joins TRBV5-1 and TRBJ1-6, with D possibly matching TRBD1 (5 bases). Germline CDR1 is SGHRS and CDR2 is YFSETQ. The CDR3 spans 16 residues. Trimming took 5 bases from V and 6 from J, leaving 18 bases between them. CDR3 sequence: CASRLQGFQGNSPLHF. CDR3 nucleotides: TGCGCCAGCAGACTTCAGGGTTTCCAGGGTAATTCACCCCTCCACTTT.

CDR3 protein: CASSPWDRGSVTQYF. CDR3 in DNA: TGCGCCAGCAGCCCTTGGGACAGGGGGTCTGTTACGCAGTATTTT. The chain has TRBV5-1 and TRBJ2-3; 11 nucleotides line up with TRBD1. Per the germline V gene, CDR1 is SGHRS and CDR2 is YFSETQ. The CDR3 is 15 amino acids. The V and J ends lost 4 bases and 8 bases, in that order; junction bases with no gene match: 9.

The CDR3 here is CASSLGGQSNQPQHF. In DNA, the CDR3 is TGTGCCAGCAGCTTAGGTGGACAAAGCAATCAGCCCCAGCATTTT. This chain uses TRBV11-2 with TRBJ1-5; possible D gene TRBD1, 5 bases. The germline V and J ends were trimmed by 1 base and 1 base, with 8 bases remaining between them. Germline CDR1 SGHAT, CDR2 FQNNGV. CDR3 length: 15 amino acids.

The chain couples TRBV5-5 to TRBJ1-1; 7 bases are a match to TRBD1. This CDR3 contains 12 residues. Germline V gene data show CDR1 as SGHKS and CDR2 as YYEKEE (reference sequence). The ends lost 10 bases at V and 1 base at J; junction bases unmatched: 4. CDR3 sequence (DNA): TGTGCCGGTAGACAGGGGAACACTGAAGCTTTCTTT. It encodes CAGRQGNTEAFF.